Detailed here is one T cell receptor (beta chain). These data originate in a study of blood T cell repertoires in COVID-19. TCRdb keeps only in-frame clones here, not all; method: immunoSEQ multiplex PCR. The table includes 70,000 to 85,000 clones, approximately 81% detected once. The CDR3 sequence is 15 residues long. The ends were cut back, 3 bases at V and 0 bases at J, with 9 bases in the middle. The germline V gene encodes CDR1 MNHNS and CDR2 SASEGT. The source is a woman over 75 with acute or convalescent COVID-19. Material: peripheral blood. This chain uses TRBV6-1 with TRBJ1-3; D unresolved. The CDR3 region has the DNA TGTGCCAGCAGTGAGAGGGCCCCCTCTGGAAACACCATATATTTT. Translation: CASSERAPSGNTIYF.